This T cell receptor (beta chain) was sequenced for a study of blood T cell repertoires in COVID-19. Study background: Specimens from acute and convalescent COVID-19 originated in the United States, Italy and Spain. The cDNA or gDNA used as material had been derived from T cells, B-cell-depleted T cells, or PBMCs.

The CDR3 runs to 15 residues. Looked up from germline, CDR1 is MDHEN and CDR2 is SYDVKM. J was trimmed by 7 bases and V by 2 bases; bases with no gene match: 7. The age range of participants was 18 to 89 years, with residence in about two dozen US areas. Profiled with immunoSEQ multiplex PCR; TCRdb holds only in-frame clones, not every one. The data contain roughly 140,000 clones, 84% of them singletons. The receptor was derived from a woman aged 50 to 65 who had been exposed to COVID-19. The V and J genes are TRBV28 and TRBJ1-4; 7 bases agree with TRBD1. Source material: PBMCs or T cells enriched from blood (not recorded which). DNA of the CDR3: TGTGCCAGCAGTTTAAACCCCGGGGACAGTGAAAAACTGTTTTTT. Translated, it gives CASSLNPGDSEKLFF.